The next 32 T cell receptor beta chains were all read from a single sample in a study of CD8 T cells in ankylosing spondylitis. TCRdb used MiXCR to reprocess the 5' RACE reads, holding one entry per CDR3 protein. Of tens of thousands of distinct CDR3 sequences in the sample, 2.7% were seen once. The specimen sequenced was blood, either unsorted or a sorted T cell fraction (not recorded which). These receptors all stem from a male donor with ankylosing spondylitis or in good health (not recorded which).

The table lists this clonotype with many counts. The rearrangement joins TRBV9 to TRBJ1-2; no definite D call. The germline V and J ends were trimmed by 0 bases and 5 bases, with 8 bases remaining between them. This CDR3 is built from 13 residues. Germline V CDR1 and CDR2: SGDLS, YYNGEE. Written as DNA, the CDR3 is TGTGCCAGCAGCGTAGGGGGTCCTTATGGCTACACCTTC. Residues: CASSVGGPYGYTF. Using reference TRBV9 and TRBJ1-2 for the parts outside the CDR3, the full variable domain is DSGVTQTPKHLITATGQRVTLRCSPRSGDLSVYWYQQSLDQGLQFLIQYYNGEERAKGNILERFSAQQFPDLHSELNLSSLELGDSALYFCASSVGGPYGYTFGSGTRLTVV.

This clonotype came up many times. The gene calls are TRBV9 and TRBJ2-1, with 11 bases aligning to TRBD2. The CDR3 loop spans 18 amino acids. The germline CDR1 and CDR2 sequences are SGDLS and YYNGEE. V lost 4 bases and J lost 3; bases outside the gene matches: 12. The CDR3 loop reads CASSIAGTSGLFYNEQFF. As DNA, the CDR3 is TGTGCCAGCAGCATCGCTGGGACTAGCGGTCTTTTCTACAATGAGCAGTTCTTC.

This clonotype occurred many times. The V call is TRBV9, the J call TRBJ2-5; 8 nucleotides line up with TRBD2. The V segment lost 0 bases and the J segment 5 bases; nucleotides outside the gene matches: 3. This CDR3 spans 14 amino acids. Germline lookup yields CDR1 SGDLS and CDR2 YYNGEE. CDR3 nucleotide sequence: TGTGCCAGCAGCGTAGCGGGACTAGGGGAGACCCAGTACTTC. Translation gives CASSVAGLGETQYF.

This clonotype has at least ten counts. The chain recombines TRBV9 with TRBJ2-5; TRBD2 might be the D (7 bases). Germline V CDR1 and CDR2: SGDLS, YYNGEE. The CDR3 spans 16 residues. With 4 bases removed from V and 2 bases from J, the gap between germline ends came to 18 bases. The CDR3: CASSPRGGAGQETQYF. The CDR3 bases are TGTGCCAGCAGCCCAAGAGGGGGGGCCGGACAAGAGACCCAGTACTTC. Drawing the rest from reference TRBV9 and TRBJ2-5, the complete variable domain is DSGVTQTPKHLITATGQRVTLRCSPRSGDLSVYWYQQSLDQGLQFLIQYYNGEERAKGNILERFSAQQFPDLHSELNLSSLELGDSALYFCASSPRGGAGQETQYFGPGTRLLVL.

This clonotype was counted many times. This chain joins TRBV9 and TRBJ2-1; TRBD2 matches 7 bases. V shed 2 bases, J shed 4 bases, and the junction held 9 bases outside the gene matches. The CDR3 spans 16 residues. CDR1 and CDR2 (germline): SGDLS, YYNGEE. CDR3 sequence: CASSVGGRAGYNEQFF. The CDR3 DNA reads TGTGCCAGCAGCGTGGGCGGGAGAGCTGGATACAATGAGCAGTTCTTC.

This clonotype was detected only a few times. This chain links TRBV9 with TRBJ2-2; the D gene is possibly TRBD2 (6 bases). V was cut by 3 bases and J by 5 bases, with 14 bases left in between. From germline, CDR1 is SGDLS and CDR2 YYNGEE. CDR3 length equals 15 residues. The CDR3 region is CASSALARETGELFF. The CDR3 region has the DNA TGTGCCAGCAGCGCACTAGCACGGGAAACCGGGGAGCTGTTTTTT.

This clonotype came up many times. CDR3 sequence: CASSVVSPNNEQFF. The CDR3 nucleotides are TGTGCCAGCAGCGTAGTCAGCCCAAACAATGAGCAGTTCTTC. The chain is built from TRBV9 and TRBJ2-1; D remains unclear. This CDR3 has 14 amino acids. The V gene lost 0 bases and the J gene lost 5 bases, with 9 bases spanning the gap. Germline assignment: CDR1 SGDLS and CDR2 YYNGEE.

This clonotype was seen many times. The chain has TRBV9 and TRBJ2-7; D could derive from TRBD1 or TRBD2 (5 bases each). The germline V gene has CDR1 SGDLS and CDR2 YYNGEE. The V end lost 2 bases, the J end lost 6 bases, and 12 bases lay between the germline ends. CDR3 length: 13 amino acids. CDR3 loop: CASSVGDVREQYF. The CDR3 DNA is TGTGCCAGCAGCGTTGGGGACGTCCGCGAGCAGTACTTC.

The sample holds many counts of this clonotype. The CDR3 spells CASSPRGRDREAKNIQYF. Here the CDR3 DNA reads TGTGCCAGCAGCCCACGGGGACGGGACAGGGAAGCCAAAAACATTCAGTACTTC. The J gene is TRBJ2-4, the V gene TRBV9; 9 bases line up with TRBD1. V lost 4 bases, J lost 0 bases, and 11 bases stayed unmatched. This CDR3 contains 18 residues. Germline V lookup: CDR1 SGDLS, CDR2 YYNGEE.

This clonotype was seen at least ten times. This chain connects TRBV9 to TRBJ2-1, with a tentative D call TRBD1 (6 bases). This CDR3 spans 14 amino acids. The germline V gene has CDR1 SGDLS and CDR2 YYNGEE. V lost 1 base, J lost 7 bases, and 12 bases lay in between. CDR3 loop: CASSVRGGGNEQFF. The CDR3 DNA reads TGTGCCAGCAGCGTACGAGGGGGTGGGAATGAGCAGTTCTTC.

In its sample, this clonotype was seen many times. The genes are TRBV9 and TRBJ1-6; no reliable D call. The germline gives CDR1 SGDLS, CDR2 YYNGEE. Between the trimmed V and J ends, which lost 4 bases and 11 bases, there was a span of 13 bases. The CDR3 covers 13 residues. The CDR3 sequence is CASSSDGLPPLHF. The CDR3 nucleotides read TGTGCCAGCAGCAGCGACGGGTTACCACCCCTCCACTTT. The whole variable domain, filled in from reference TRBV9 and TRBJ1-6, reads DSGVTQTPKHLITATGQRVTLRCSPRSGDLSVYWYQQSLDQGLQFLIQYYNGEERAKGNILERFSAQQFPDLHSELNLSSLELGDSALYFCASSSDGLPPLHFGNGTRLTVT.

In this sample, this clonotype turned up many times. The chain has TRBV9 and TRBJ2-1, with 10 bases matching TRBD2. CDR1 SGDLS and CDR2 YYNGEE come from the germline V gene. V was pared by 0 bases and J by 9 bases, with 6 bases of the junction left unmatched. The CDR3 has 15 residues. This CDR3 reads CASSVGGTSVGEQFF. CDR3 nucleotides: TGTGCCAGCAGCGTAGGCGGGACTAGCGTTGGTGAGCAGTTCTTC.

This clonotype was seen many times. This rearrangement joins TRBV9 to TRBJ2-2; possible D gene TRBD1, 6 bases. Germline lookup yields CDR1 SGDLS and CDR2 YYNGEE. This CDR3 has 14 residues. Trimming stripped 0 bases from V and 6 bases from J, with 9 bases between. CDR3 residues: CASSVDRVPGELFF. In DNA form, the CDR3 reads TGTGCCAGCAGCGTAGACAGGGTACCCGGGGAGCTGTTTTTT.

This clonotype was seen many times. The V gene is TRBV9, the J gene TRBJ1-6; D gene uncertain. V was pared by 0 bases and J by 6 bases, with 10 bases between. CDR1 is SGDLS, CDR2 YYNGEE, per germline. The CDR3 has 15 residues. The CDR3, as DNA: TGTGCCAGCAGCGTAGGGGTCGAGGGTAATTCACCCCTCCACTTT. Translation: CASSVGVEGNSPLHF.

This clonotype was seen repeatedly, ten times or more. The chain links TRBV9 to TRBJ2-7; 11 positions agree with TRBD1. The CDR3 contains 15 residues. V shed 4 bases and J 6 bases; nucleotides not matched to a gene: 9. Germline V CDR1 and CDR2: SGDLS, YYNGEE. CDR3 residues: CASSPGTGGVGEQYF. As DNA, the CDR3 is TGTGCCAGCAGCCCTGGGACAGGGGGTGTAGGCGAGCAGTACTTC. Variable domain in full (rest from reference TRBV9 and TRBJ2-7): DSGVTQTPKHLITATGQRVTLRCSPRSGDLSVYWYQQSLDQGLQFLIQYYNGEERAKGNILERFSAQQFPDLHSELNLSSLELGDSALYFCASSPGTGGVGEQYFGPGTRLTVT.

This clonotype has ten or more counts. The rearrangement links TRBV9 to TRBJ1-6, with TRBD1 matching over 7 bases. Looked up from germline, CDR1 is SGDLS and CDR2 is YYNGEE. Trimming removed 1 base from V and 8 bases from J; junction bases left unmatched: 6. The CDR3 contains 15 residues. CDR3 region: CASSVRTGRDSPLHF. The CDR3 coding sequence is TGTGCCAGCAGCGTACGGACAGGACGGGATTCACCCCTCCACTTT.

This clonotype has at least ten counts. V gene TRBV9 combines with J gene TRBJ2-3; the D call may be TRBD1 or TRBD2 (6 bases each). The length of the CDR3 is 16 residues. Germline V gene sequence: CDR1 SGDLS, CDR2 YYNGEE. Trimming shortened V by 0 bases and J by 6 bases, and 17 bases separated the two germline ends. In DNA form, the CDR3 reads TGTGCCAGCAGCGTAGCTGCCGGCAGGGGAGGCGATACGCAGTATTTT. This translates into CASSVAAGRGGDTQYF.

This clonotype was seen repeatedly, ten times or more. The gene calls are TRBV9 and TRBJ2-1; possible D gene TRBD1, 5 bases. The germline gives CDR1 SGDLS, CDR2 YYNGEE. CDR3 size: 16 residues. V was pared by 0 bases and J by 0 bases, with 10 bases between. The CDR3 DNA follows: TGTGCCAGCAGCGTAGCTGGGGCGGTCTCCTACAATGAGCAGTTCTTC. Amino acid sequence: CASSVAGAVSYNEQFF.

In its sample, this clonotype is medium-sized. The J gene is TRBJ2-7, the V gene TRBV9, with 9 bases fitting TRBD1. Germline CDR1 is SGDLS and CDR2 is YYNGEE. The CDR3 consists of 15 residues. V trimming: 2 bases; J trimming: 4 bases; junction bases outside the gene matches: 7. The CDR3 loop reads CASSVDRGGAYEQYF. For the CDR3, the DNA is TGTGCCAGCAGCGTGGACAGGGGAGGGGCGTACGAGCAGTACTTC.

This clonotype came up many times. The chain has TRBV9 and TRBJ1-4; D is unresolved. The V end was cut by 0 bases, the J end by 8 bases, with 8 bases between. The CDR3 is 13 residues long. Per the germline V gene, CDR1 is SGDLS and CDR2 is YYNGEE. The CDR3 region has the DNA TGTGCCAGCAGCGTAGGGACGTCAGAAAAACTGTTTTTT. Translating gives CASSVGTSEKLFF.

The V call is TRBV9, the J call TRBJ2-3, with D possibly matching TRBD2 (5 bases). Germline V lookup: CDR1 SGDLS, CDR2 YYNGEE. The CDR3 contains 12 residues. Trimming shortened V by 4 bases and J by 4 bases, and 7 bases separated the two germline ends. The CDR3 DNA is TGTGCCAGCAGCCCCGGGGCAGATACGCAGTATTTT. This sequence encodes CASSPGADTQYF. Supplemented by reference TRBV9 and TRBJ2-3, the full variable domain reads DSGVTQTPKHLITATGQRVTLRCSPRSGDLSVYWYQQSLDQGLQFLIQYYNGEERAKGNILERFSAQQFPDLHSELNLSSLELGDSALYFCASSPGADTQYFGPGTRLTVL.

This clonotype was seen repeatedly, ten times or more. V gene TRBV9 combines with J gene TRBJ2-1; 8 nucleotides agree with TRBD2. This CDR3 has 15 residues. The V gene end was trimmed by 6 bases and the J gene end by 1 base; junction bases not matched to a gene: 6. Germline assignment: CDR1 SGDLS and CDR2 YYNGEE. This CDR3 is CASTKAGESYNEQFF. The DNA of the CDR3 is TGTGCCAGCACAAAAGCGGGAGAATCCTACAATGAGCAGTTCTTC.

Many counts were recorded for this clonotype. The chain carries TRBV9 and TRBJ2-1, with TRBD2 identical over 7 bases. This CDR3 has 14 residues. CDR1 and CDR2 (germline): SGDLS, YYNGEE. Trimming took 0 bases from V and 9 from J; bases not matched to a gene: 6. This CDR3 is CASSVAAAGVEQFF. The CDR3 nucleotides are TGTGCCAGCAGCGTAGCTGCGGCGGGAGTTGAGCAGTTCTTC.

This clonotype was picked up many times. The chain recombines TRBV9 with TRBJ2-3; D remains ambiguous. Trimming removed 0 bases from V and 12 bases from J, with 11 bases in between. In germline, CDR1 is SGDLS, CDR2 YYNGEE. The CDR3 consists of 12 residues. The CDR3: CASSVAGSLQYF. The CDR3 DNA reads TGTGCCAGCAGCGTAGCGGGCTCCCTACAGTATTTT.

This clonotype came up once. At one end the junction does not follow the germline gene, possibly because of a read error. The chain uses TRBV9 and TRBJ1-1; no reliable D call. This CDR3 comprises 15 residues. The germline gives CDR1 SGDLS, CDR2 YYNGEE. The DNA for the CDR3 is TGTGCCAGCAACGTAGATTTACGGGCGACCACTGAAGCTTTCTTT. Encoded protein: CASNVDLRATTEAFF.

This clonotype was recorded at least ten times. The chain carries TRBV9 and TRBJ2-4, with a possible D match to TRBD2 (5 bases). The CDR3 runs 16 residues. The V gene's germline CDR1 is SGDLS and CDR2 YYNGEE. The germline V and J ends were trimmed by 2 bases and 0 bases, with 12 bases remaining between them. This chain's CDR3 is CASSVGPAGAKNIQYF. In DNA form, the CDR3 reads TGTGCCAGCAGCGTGGGTCCGGCGGGAGCCAAAAACATTCAGTACTTC.

This clonotype was observed at least ten times. Here the CDR3 reads CASSASTKTGDTQYF. In DNA, the CDR3 is TGTGCCAGCAGCGCATCCACAAAAACCGGAGATACGCAGTATTTT. The V call is TRBV9, the J call TRBJ2-3; D not certain. The CDR3 extends over 15 amino acids. Trimming left V 3 bases short and J 5 bases short, with 16 bases between. CDR1 is SGDLS, CDR2 YYNGEE, per germline.

Ten or more counts support this clonotype. V usage is TRBV9 and J usage is TRBJ1-3, with 7 bases that match TRBD1. The germline V gene has CDR1 SGDLS and CDR2 YYNGEE. Trimming took 2 bases from V and 3 from J; bases not matched to a gene: 2. The CDR3 runs to 14 residues. The CDR3 DNA reads TGTGCCAGCAGCGTTCAGGGGGGTGGAAACACCATATATTTT. This encodes CASSVQGGGNTIYF.

This clonotype was counted ten times or more. This chain joins TRBV9 and TRBJ2-1; 8 bases map to TRBD2. The CDR3 runs 16 residues. CDR1 SGDLS and CDR2 YYNGEE come from the germline V gene. The V and J ends lost 3 bases and 6 bases, in that order; junction bases with no gene match: 11. The CDR3 nucleotides are TGTGCCAGCAGCGGTAGGGCGGGGGGCGCGTCCAATGAGCAGTTCTTC. Its translation is CASSGRAGGASNEQFF.

This clonotype has ten or more counts. This sequence joins TRBV9 and TRBJ1-6; a possible D gene is TRBD1 (5 bases). The CDR3 runs 15 residues. Germline-derived CDR1 and CDR2 are SGDLS and YYNGEE. V was pared by 0 bases and J by 9 bases, with 13 bases between. CDR3 amino acids: CASSVAGRYGSPLHF. In DNA form, the CDR3 reads TGTGCCAGCAGCGTAGCGGGACGGTACGGTTCACCCCTCCACTTT. Supplemented by reference TRBV9 and TRBJ1-6, the full variable domain reads DSGVTQTPKHLITATGQRVTLRCSPRSGDLSVYWYQQSLDQGLQFLIQYYNGEERAKGNILERFSAQQFPDLHSELNLSSLELGDSALYFCASSVAGRYGSPLHFGNGTRLTVT.

This clonotype came up many times. This chain links TRBV9 with TRBJ1-1, with 8 bases identical to TRBD1. CDR1 is SGDLS, CDR2 YYNGEE, per germline. This CDR3 has 13 residues. V shed 0 bases, J shed 13 bases, and the junction held 8 bases outside the gene matches. The CDR3, as DNA: TGTGCCAGCAGCGTAGTGACAGGGACAGGAGTTTTCTTT. It yields the protein CASSVVTGTGVFF.

The rearrangement uses TRBV9 and TRBJ2-1; 12 bases fit TRBD2. V was clipped by 3 bases and J by 6 bases; unmatched bases: 4. The germline gives CDR1 SGDLS, CDR2 YYNGEE. The length of the CDR3 is 15 residues. CDR3 in DNA: TGTGCCAGCAGCGCGGCTAGCGGGGGGGCCAATGAGCAGTTCTTC. Translation gives CASSAASGGANEQFF.